This T cell receptor beta chain was recovered during a study of T cell responses to AZD1222 COVID-19 vaccine. Clones were sequenced by immunoSEQ multiplex PCR, and TCRdb holds only the in-frame ones, with some missing. The sample gives 160,000 or so clones, around nine tenths of which show up once; 2.6% is in the top ten. Study observations and caveats: Distributed over spike, vaccine-associated CD4 TCRs predominated at 160-218 and 743-854. The reported proportion of spike-specific TCRs targeting unmutated variant regions was nearly half.

The germline V gene has CDR1 LGHDT and CDR2 YNNKEL (reference sequence). The CDR3 has 15 residues. V was cut by 0 bases and J by 3 bases, with 6 bases left in between. For this clone: Its antigen is not identified.

Material: peripheral blood, obtained on day 0 of AZD1222 vaccination. The chain recombines TRBV3-1 (or the pseudogene TRBV3-2) with TRBJ2-6, with unresolved D. This TCR was recovered from an adult in good health. The CDR3, as DNA: TGTGCCAGCAGCCAAGATCAAGGTGGGGCCAACGTCCTGACTTTC. Its translation is CASSQDQGGANVLTF.